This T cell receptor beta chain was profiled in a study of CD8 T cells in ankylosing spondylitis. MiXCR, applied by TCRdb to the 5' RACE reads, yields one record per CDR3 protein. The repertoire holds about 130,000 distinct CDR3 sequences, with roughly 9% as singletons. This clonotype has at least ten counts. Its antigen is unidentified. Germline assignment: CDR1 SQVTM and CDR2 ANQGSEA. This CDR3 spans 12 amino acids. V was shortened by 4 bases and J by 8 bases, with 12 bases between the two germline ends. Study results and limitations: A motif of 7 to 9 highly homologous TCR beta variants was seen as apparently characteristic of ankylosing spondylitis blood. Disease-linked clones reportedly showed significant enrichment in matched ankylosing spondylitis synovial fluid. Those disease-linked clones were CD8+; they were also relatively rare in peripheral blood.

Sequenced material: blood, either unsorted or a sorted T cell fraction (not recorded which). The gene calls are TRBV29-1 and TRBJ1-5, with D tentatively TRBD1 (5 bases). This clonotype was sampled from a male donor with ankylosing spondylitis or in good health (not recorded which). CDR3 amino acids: CSVGDGGEPQHF. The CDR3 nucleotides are TGCAGCGTTGGGGATGGGGGGGAGCCCCAGCATTTT.